This TCR beta chain was found in a study of cytomegalovirus exposure and HLA in healthy donors. In the case of this clone: Its specificity is not known.

CDR1 and CDR2 from the germline V gene are LNHDA and SQIVND (reference sequence). The V gene lost 1 base and the J gene lost 5 bases, with 8 bases spanning the gap. The CDR3 is 14 residues long. PCR primers comprised 60 Vbeta and 13 Jbeta primers. Clones were read by immunoSEQ multiplex PCR, and TCRdb kept only the in-frame ones, dropping some. This table holds 200,000 to 300,000 clones, 81% found once. Study results and limitations: With later analysis, a missense DCLRE1C variant became linked to TCR beta V- and J-gene trimming.

The chain employs TRBV19 and TRBJ2-2; D perhaps matches TRBD2 (6 bases). Sequenced sample: PBMCs. The origin of this receptor is a woman aged 60 to 75 in good health and CMV-seropositive. CDR3 nucleotides: TGTGCCAGTAGTATAGCTGGAGGGACCGGGGAGCTGTTTTTT. Protein: CASSIAGGTGELFF.